These 23 T cell receptor beta chains share one sample of origin, sequenced in a study of T-cell reconstitution after alpha-beta-depleted transplantation in children (dated by TCRdb to about 2016). Receptor amplification or capture employed PCR. The sequencing machine was an Illumina HiSeq 2500. TCR library preparation used molecular barcoding, with unique molecular identifiers applied to normalize quantification of the TCRbeta repertoire. The public reads were quality trimmed at Q25 with fastp and then assembled into clones with MiXCR by TCRdb, keeping productive beta chains. When rows share a CDR3 protein, they turn into one entry using the most common DNA and genes. This sample holds a few hundred thousand distinct CDR3 sequences; around 20% were observed only once. Approximately 3% of the sample goes to the ten largest clones. The material sequenced was PBMCs from the stem cell graft donor, taken from the stem cell graft. The receptor set was obtained from a human donor who donated a stem cell graft to a child with acute lymphoblastic leukemia.

The chain recombines TRBV9 with TRBJ2-3; D is unresolved. The CDR3 is 16 amino acids. V was trimmed by 0 bases and J by 3 bases, leaving 14 bases between them. Germline lookup yields CDR1 SGDLS and CDR2 YYNGEE. CDR3 sequence reads: CASSVGPLSPTDTQYF. CDR3 in DNA: TGTGCCAGCAGCGTAGGGCCCCTCAGTCCTACAGATACGCAGTATTTT.

This chain links TRBV27 with TRBJ2-7; D not certain. CDR1 is MNHEY and CDR2 is SMNVEV in the germline V gene (reference sequence). This CDR3 comprises 15 residues. The V end was cut by 5 bases, the J end by 8 bases, with 22 bases between. The CDR3 DNA reads TGTGCCAGCAGTCCCACCGCAACATATCGGAACCAGCAGTACTTC. Its protein product is CASSPTATYRNQQYF.

The CDR3 spells CSVEDSVYTKANEQFF. DNA of the CDR3: TGCAGCGTTGAAGATAGTGTTTACACCAAAGCGAATGAGCAGTTCTTC. This chain uses TRBV29-1 with TRBJ2-1; D uncertain. CDR3 length: 16 amino acids. CDR1 and CDR2 from the germline V gene are SQVTM and ANQGSEA. V dropped 0 bases and J dropped 7 bases, with 19 bases sitting between them.

This clonotype was counted between two and nine times. This chain joins TRBV15 and TRBJ1-5; 7 nucleotides match TRBD1. CDR1 is LNHNV and CDR2 is YYDKDF in the germline V gene (reference sequence). CDR3 size: 15 residues. J was trimmed by 0 bases and V by 5 bases; bases with no gene match: 4. The CDR3 sequence is CATSVTGNSNQPQHF. In DNA form, the CDR3 reads TGTGCCACCAGCGTGACAGGGAATAGCAATCAGCCCCAGCATTTT.

This clonotype turned up a few times. The V gene is TRBV5-1, the J gene TRBJ1-4; tentative D call: TRBD1 (5 bases). The length of the CDR3 is 17 residues. With 1 base removed from V and 0 bases from J, the gap between germline ends came to 13 bases. In germline, CDR1 is SGHRS, CDR2 YFSETQ. The CDR3 nucleotides are TGCGCCAGCAGCTTGAGGGGACGGGTGACAACTAATGAAAAACTGTTTTTT. Translated, it gives CASSLRGRVTTNEKLFF.

The chain couples TRBV5-1 to TRBJ2-1; a possible D gene is TRBD1 (5 bases). This CDR3 is built from 16 residues. V was clipped by 4 bases and J by 7 bases, with 21 bases between them. Per germline, CDR1 SGHRS and CDR2 YFSETQ. In nucleotides, the CDR3 is TGCGCCAGCAGCCTACTTCAGGGAATCAGTAGGAATGAGCAGTTCTTC. Translated: CASSLLQGISRNEQFF.

The chain uses TRBV3-1 and TRBJ2-5; the match to TRBD2 covers 10 bases. Germline V gives CDR1 LGHDT, CDR2 YNNKEL (reference sequence). Losses at the gene ends were 8 bases for V and 5 bases for J; bases not matched to a gene: 5. The CDR3 is 13 residues long. CDR3: CASGWGLAETQYF. The CDR3 DNA is TGTGCCAGCGGTTGGGGACTAGCGGAGACCCAGTACTTC.

This clonotype came up a few times. The chain uses TRBV5-6 and TRBJ1-1; possibly TRBD1 for D (5 bases). Per germline, CDR1 SGHDT and CDR2 YYEEEE. This CDR3 has 15 residues. Trimming cost V 4 bases and J 1 base, with 14 bases left between them. CDR3 protein: CASSQLGDGNTEAFF. In DNA, the CDR3 is TGTGCCAGCAGCCAGCTGGGGGACGGGAACACTGAAGCTTTCTTT.

The V and J genes are TRBV6-1 and TRBJ2-7; D perhaps matches TRBD2 (6 bases). Trimming took off 5 bases at V and 3 bases at J, with 17 bases between the two ends. The CDR3 is made up of 15 amino acids. Germline lookup yields CDR1 MNHNS and CDR2 SASEGT. The CDR3 sequence: CASSRWGDPLYEQYF. As DNA, the CDR3 is TGTGCCAGCAGTAGGTGGGGGGACCCTCTCTACGAGCAGTACTTC.

The V gene is TRBV5-5, the J gene TRBJ1-1; D is uncertain. CDR3 length: 15 amino acids. Trimming pared 4 bases from V and 5 bases from J, leaving 18 bases between. Germline V gene sequence: CDR1 SGHKS, CDR2 YYEKEE (reference sequence). CDR3 in amino acids: CASSESTSFWTEAFF. The CDR3 DNA is TGTGCCAGCAGCGAAAGTACAAGTTTTTGGACTGAAGCTTTCTTT.

This clonotype was counted a few times. The CDR3 reads CASSLDSGLYEQYF. The CDR3, as DNA: TGTGCCAGCAGTTTGGATAGCGGGCTCTACGAGCAGTACTTC. V usage is TRBV12-3 or TRBV12-4 and J usage is TRBJ2-7; 7 nucleotides line up with TRBD2. The CDR3 sequence is 14 residues long. The ends lost 3 bases at V and 3 bases at J; junction bases unmatched: 5.

This clonotype appeared a few times. The genes are TRBV13 and TRBJ2-1; D perhaps matches TRBD2 (5 bases). The V gene's germline CDR1 is PRHDT and CDR2 FYEKMQ (reference sequence). The CDR3 runs 17 residues. V lost 7 bases, J lost 5 bases, and 24 bases lay in between. The CDR3 sequence: CASNGWEGGQANNEQFF. CDR3 nucleotides: TGTGCCAGCAACGGATGGGAAGGCGGGCAGGCGAACAATGAGCAGTTCTTC.

In its sample, this clonotype was seen many times. The rearrangement joins TRBV20-1 to TRBJ2-3, with unresolved D. V was shortened by 0 bases and J by 3 bases, with 4 bases between the two germline ends. CDR3 length: 12 residues. Germline V gene data show CDR1 as DFQATT and CDR2 as SNEGSKA (reference sequence). This CDR3 reads CSARDWTDTQYF. In DNA form, the CDR3 reads TGCAGTGCTAGAGATTGGACAGATACGCAGTATTTT.

This clonotype occurred many times. V usage is TRBV7-9 and J usage is TRBJ2-4; no reliable D call. The germline CDR1 and CDR2 sequences are SEHNR and FQNEAQ (reference sequence). The CDR3 consists of 14 residues. Trimming left V 8 bases short and J 3 bases short, with 14 bases between. CDR3: CASSKVEVKNIQYF. CDR3 DNA: TGTGCCAGCTCAAAGGTAGAAGTCAAAAACATTCAGTACTTC.

The chain's CDR3 is CASSLGPTEQQFF. As DNA, the CDR3 is TGCGCCAGCAGCTTGGGGCCGACGGAACAGCAGTTCTTC. The chain joins TRBV5-1 to TRBJ2-1; D uncertain. Germline V lookup: CDR1 SGHRS, CDR2 YFSETQ. V gave up 0 bases and J gave up 11 bases, with 12 bases separating them. CDR3 length: 13 amino acids.

This chain joins TRBV2 and TRBJ2-1; D not resolved. Germline V gene lookup returns CDR1 SNHLY and CDR2 FYNNEI. This CDR3 has 12 residues. V lost 1 base to trimming and J lost 7 bases, with 5 bases between them. In DNA, the CDR3 is TGTGCCAGCAGTGAAGACGTAAATGAGCAGTTCTTC. Translating it yields CASSEDVNEQFF.

This clonotype was counted only a few times. This rearrangement joins TRBV27 to TRBJ2-5; 14 bases line up with TRBD2. CDR3 size: 15 residues. The germline V gene encodes CDR1 MNHEY and CDR2 SMNVEV (reference sequence). Germline trimming cut 4 bases from V and 4 bases from J; bases unmatched to any gene: 2. The CDR3 reads CASSSGLAGAETQYF. The CDR3 bases are TGTGCCAGCAGTTCGGGACTAGCGGGAGCAGAGACCCAGTACTTC.

This clonotype was picked up a small number of times. The chain uses TRBV10-3 and TRBJ2-7; possibly TRBD2 for D (5 bases). Trimming pared 1 base from V and 5 bases from J, leaving 12 bases between. Looked up from germline, CDR1 is ENHRY and CDR2 is SYGVKD. The CDR3 runs 14 residues. CDR3 in DNA: TGTGCCATCAGTGAGTGGAAGGTAGCGAACGAGCAGTACTTC. Translation gives CAISEWKVANEQYF.

This clonotype has only a few counts. The chain joins TRBV4-1 to TRBJ2-7, with D perhaps matching TRBD1 (5 bases). Germline CDR1 is MGHRA and CDR2 is YSYEKL. Trimming cost V 1 base and J 7 bases, with 11 bases left between them. This CDR3 is built from 13 residues. CDR3 region: CASSQGPGHEQYF. The CDR3, as DNA: TGCGCCAGCAGCCAAGGACCAGGGCATGAGCAGTACTTC.

The V gene is TRBV5-1, the J gene TRBJ2-1; 11 positions agree with TRBD2. The germline V gene encodes CDR1 SGHRS and CDR2 YFSETQ. The CDR3 length is 16 residues. Trimming cost V 0 bases and J 7 bases; bases outside gene matches: 6. CDR3 sequence: CASSLVGGLAANEQFF. The CDR3 nucleotides read TGCGCCAGCAGCTTGGTGGGGGGACTAGCGGCGAATGAGCAGTTCTTC. The complete variable domain, with remaining parts taken from reference TRBV5-1 and TRBJ2-1, reads KAGVTQTPRYLIKTRGQQVTLSCSPISGHRSVSWYQQTPGQGLQFLFEYFSETQRNKGNFPGRFSGRQFSNSRSEMNVSTLELGDSALYLCASSLVGGLAANEQFFGPGTRLTVL.

This clonotype was observed a handful of times. V and J are TRBV16 and TRBJ1-2; D is perhaps TRBD1 (5 bases). CDR3 length: 15 amino acids. Per germline, CDR1 KGHSY and CDR2 FQNENV. V shed 4 bases and J shed 2 bases, with 14 bases lying between them. CDR3 region: CASSPSPGGNYGYTF. For the CDR3, the DNA is TGTGCCAGCAGCCCATCGCCGGGGGGAAACTATGGCTACACCTTC.

The chain is built from TRBV20-1 and TRBJ1-5; 8 nucleotides agree with TRBD1. Germline V CDR1 and CDR2: DFQATT, SNEGSKA (reference sequence). V dropped 5 bases and J dropped 0; count of bases not matched to a gene: 6. This CDR3 has 15 residues. CDR3 coding DNA: TGCAGTGCTCCGCGACAGGGGCATAGCAATCAGCCCCAGCATTTT. This gives the protein CSAPRQGHSNQPQHF.

This clonotype was detected a few times. This chain joins TRBV4-1 and TRBJ2-1; 7 bases map to TRBD2. This CDR3 region has 17 residues. Germline lookup yields CDR1 MGHRA and CDR2 YSYEKL. With 4 bases clipped from V and 4 bases from J, the junction kept 13 bases outside the gene matches. The CDR3, as DNA: TGCGCCAGCAGCCTGCGGCCCGGGGCGGGAGAGTACAATGAGCAGTTCTTC. Translated, it gives CASSLRPGAGEYNEQFF.